Below are 18 T cell receptor beta chains sequenced from a single sample in a study of PD-1 blockade in classical Hodgkin lymphoma. Relapse after autologous stem cell transplantation occurred in every patient, and brentuximab vedotin exposure varied. Using immunoSEQ multiplex PCR, the repertoire was profiled, and TCRdb retains in-frame clones only, with some absent. The repertoire holds under 80,000 clones, with 70% to 75% as singletons. Material: peripheral blood mononuclear cells (PBMCs), obtained before the second cycle of nivolumab. The receptors were sampled from a human donor with classical Hodgkin lymphoma.

About this clone itself: The sample contains more than one DNA sequence encoding this CDR3. The genes are TRBV9 and TRBJ1-1; no reliable D call. V was clipped by 0 bases and J by 6 bases, with 12 bases between them. In germline, CDR1 is SGDLS, CDR2 YYNGEE. The CDR3 contains 14 residues. The CDR3: CASSVGLDSSEAFF. As DNA, the CDR3 is TGTGCCAGCAGCGTAGGGTTGGATTCTTCTGAAGCTTTCTTT.

V is TRBV10-3 and J is TRBJ2-2, with D perhaps TRBD2 (5 bases). The V end lost 10 bases, the J end lost 1 base, and 16 bases lay between the germline ends. Germline CDR1 reads ENHRY; CDR2 reads SYGVKD. CDR3 size: 15 residues. The CDR3 DNA reads TGTGCCAGTCTCCAGGCCGGGGTGAACACCGGGGAGCTGTTTTTT. Its protein is CASLQAGVNTGELFF.

V and J are TRBV30 and TRBJ2-5, with 12 bases fitting TRBD2. Germline CDR1 is GTSNPN and CDR2 is SVGIG (reference sequence). The length of the CDR3 is 15 residues. Trimming took 5 bases from V and 3 from J; bases not matched to a gene: 7. CDR3: CAWDTSGGREETQYF. CDR3 bases: TGTGCCTGGGATACTAGCGGGGGGCGGGAAGAGACCCAGTACTTC.

The chain employs TRBV28 and TRBJ2-1; D gene uncertain. V shed 4 bases and J shed 7 bases, with 11 bases lying between them. CDR3 length: 13 residues. Germline values: CDR1 MDHEN, CDR2 SYDVKM. DNA of the CDR3: TGTGCCAGCAGTTCTTTGGACGGTAATGAGCAGTTCTTC. It translates to CASSSLDGNEQFF.

CDR3 protein: CASSQDRLATNEKLFF. The CDR3 DNA is TGCGCCAGCAGCCAAGACAGGCTTGCAACTAATGAAAAACTGTTTTTT. The V call is TRBV4-1, the J call TRBJ1-4; D not resolved. The CDR3 runs to 16 residues. Deletions cut 0 bases from V and 0 bases from J, with 8 bases between. The germline V gene encodes CDR1 MGHRA and CDR2 YSYEKL.

The rearrangement links TRBV10-1 to TRBJ2-1, with a tentative D call TRBD2 (6 bases). CDR3 length: 14 amino acids. Germline lookup yields CDR1 WNHNN and CDR2 SYGVQD (reference sequence). V was trimmed by 0 bases and J by 9 bases, leaving 12 bases between them. CDR3 DNA: TGCGCCAGCAGTGAGTCCCTAGTGGGGGGTGAGCAGTTCTTC. It is translated as CASSESLVGGEQFF.

This chain uses TRBV11-2 with TRBJ1-1, with TRBD1 matching 7 bases. The CDR3 consists of 16 residues. V was clipped by 5 bases and J by 1 base; unmatched bases: 10. The V gene's germline CDR1 is SGHAT and CDR2 FQNNGV. CDR3 protein: CASSPSRGRANTEAFF. The CDR3 coding sequence is TGTGCCAGCAGCCCATCCAGGGGGAGGGCGAACACTGAAGCTTTCTTT.

The table lists this clone with a few counts. CDR3 loop: CASRSSYGYTF. CDR3 nucleotide sequence: TGTGCCAGCCGATCCTCGTATGGCTACACCTTC. V and J are TRBV27 and TRBJ1-2, with D unresolved. Trimming removed 8 bases from V and 5 bases from J, with 9 bases in between. Germline CDR1 MNHEY, CDR2 SMNVEV (reference sequence). This CDR3 is 11 amino acids long.

V usage is TRBV19 and J usage is TRBJ2-7; D possibly uses TRBD1 or TRBD2 (5 bases each). CDR3 length: 12 amino acids. Per germline, CDR1 LNHDA and CDR2 SQIVND (reference sequence). Trimming left V 5 bases short and J 3 bases short, with 8 bases between. The CDR3 sequence: CASSLGDYEQYF. The CDR3, as DNA: TGTGCCAGTAGTTTGGGGGACTACGAGCAGTACTTC.

V usage is TRBV27 and J usage is TRBJ1-2; the D is unclear. Trimming stripped 6 bases from V and 13 bases from J, with 18 bases between. This CDR3 has 12 amino acids. Germline V gene data show CDR1 as MNHEY and CDR2 as SMNVEV (reference sequence). CDR3 residues: CASSPLLGSFTF. For the CDR3, the DNA is TGTGCCAGCAGCCCTCTTTTGGGTTCTTTCACCTTC.

The V and J genes are TRBV19 and TRBJ1-6; 7 bases are shared with TRBD1. Trimming removed 10 bases from V and 8 bases from J; junction bases left unmatched: 14. Germline loops: CDR1 LNHDA, CDR2 SQIVND (reference sequence). There are 15 residues in the CDR3. CDR3 bases: TGTGCCACCACAAGGGACAGAGCCTCCGATTCACCCCTCCACTTT. It translates to CATTRDRASDSPLHF. Variable domain in full (rest from reference TRBV19 and TRBJ1-6): DGGITQSPKYLFRKEGQNVTLSCEQNLNHDAMYWYRQDPGQGLRLIYYSQIVNDFQKGDIAEGYSVSREKKESFPLTVTSAQKNPTAFYLCATTRDRASDSPLHFGNGTRLTVT.

This chain links TRBV5-4 with TRBJ2-2; a possible D gene is TRBD2 (6 bases). The CDR3 runs 15 residues. CDR1 and CDR2 (germline): SGHNT, YYREEE (reference sequence). V was clipped by 0 bases and J by 10 bases, with 16 bases between them. CDR3 in amino acids: CASSLDGSGIAELFF. The CDR3 nucleotides are TGTGCCAGCAGCTTGGACGGGAGTGGGATCGCGGAGCTGTTTTTT.

CDR3 loop: CASSQDTGELFF. In DNA form, the CDR3 reads TGCGCCAGCAGCCAGGACACCGGGGAGCTGTTTTTT. The gene calls are TRBV4-1 and TRBJ2-2; D call uncertain. The germline V gene encodes CDR1 MGHRA and CDR2 YSYEKL. The CDR3 runs to 12 residues. V dropped 3 bases and J dropped 3 bases, with 2 bases sitting between them.

A remark on this clone: Additional DNA sequences in this sample encode the identical CDR3. The chain has TRBV5-1 and TRBJ1-1; a possible D gene is TRBD1 (5 bases). V dropped 0 bases and J dropped 1 base, with 10 bases sitting between them. Germline V gives CDR1 SGHRS, CDR2 YFSETQ. The CDR3 covers 15 residues. The CDR3 coding sequence is TGCGCCAGCAGCTTGGAACGACAGCCGAACACTGAAGCTTTCTTT. Translating it yields CASSLERQPNTEAFF.

The chain employs TRBV6-5 and TRBJ1-5, with 7 bases lining up with TRBD1. Per germline, CDR1 MNHEY and CDR2 SVGAGI. This CDR3 region has 15 residues. With V trimmed by 6 bases and J by 0 bases, 5 bases remained unmatched. Here the CDR3 reads CASRPGQYSNQPQHF. Written as DNA, the CDR3 is TGTGCCAGCAGACCGGGACAGTATAGCAATCAGCCCCAGCATTTT.

The count of this clone is one. This chain joins TRBV9 and TRBJ1-1; D might be TRBD1 (5 bases). CDR1 is SGDLS and CDR2 is YYNGEE in the germline V gene. Trimming left V 0 bases short and J 0 bases short, with 9 bases between. The CDR3 sequence is 15 residues long. CDR3 sequence reads: CASSVGGHMNTEAFF. CDR3 sequence (DNA): TGTGCCAGCAGCGTAGGGGGCCACATGAACACTGAAGCTTTCTTT.

The rearrangement joins TRBV5-1 to TRBJ1-6; no reliable D call. V shed 5 bases and J shed 14 bases, with 20 bases lying between them. The CDR3 is 14 amino acids. Germline CDR1 SGHRS, CDR2 YFSETQ. For the CDR3, the DNA is TGCGCCAGCAGTTCGAGGGAGGGTCAAGAATCCCTCCACTTT. Its protein is CASSSREGQESLHF.

The genes are TRBV4-1 and TRBJ2-2, with TRBD2 as a possible D gene (5 bases). Germline V gives CDR1 MGHRA, CDR2 YSYEKL. V lost 1 base and J lost 0, with 12 bases in between. This CDR3 has 17 residues. CDR3 sequence reads: CASSQAPWTSNTGELFF. The CDR3 nucleotides are TGCGCCAGCAGCCAAGCCCCTTGGACTTCGAACACCGGGGAGCTGTTTTTT.